The 20 T cell receptor beta chains presented below share a single source sample, sequenced in a study of sequential checkpoint blockade in melanoma. The assay was immunoSEQ multiplex PCR, and TCRdb's table has in-frame clones only and misses some. The sample carries 10,000 to 15,000 clones, about 71% recorded once. The treatment: randomized to nivolumab then ipilimumab (arm A) or the reverse (arm B). The sequenced sample was CD8+ T cells sorted from blood (inferred from file names), obtained from a patient given nivolumab and ipilimumab in sequence. These receptors were obtained from a human donor with melanoma.

The rearrangement uses TRBV7-3 and TRBJ2-3, with TRBD2 identical over 13 bases. CDR1 and CDR2 (germline): SGHTA, FQGTGA. CDR3 length: 17 amino acids. V trimming: 5 bases; J trimming: 6 bases; junction bases outside the gene matches: 11. Written as DNA, the CDR3 is TGTGCCAGCAGCCCGGGACTAGCGGGGTTCCCCTTGGATACGCAGTATTTT. Its translation: CASSPGLAGFPLDTQYF.

This clone was recorded a few times. The gene calls are TRBV6-6 and TRBJ2-7, with 7 bases aligning to TRBD1. J was trimmed by 1 base and V by 6 bases; bases with no gene match: 3. CDR3 length: 13 amino acids. Germline CDR1 and CDR2: MNHNY and SVGAGI (reference sequence). The CDR3 spells CASRGGQSYEQYF. The CDR3 nucleotides are TGTGCCAGCAGAGGGGGACAGTCCTACGAGCAGTACTTC.

The V call is TRBV5-6, the J call TRBJ1-3, with D possibly matching TRBD1 (5 bases). Per germline, CDR1 SGHDT and CDR2 YYEEEE. The CDR3 length is 15 residues. The V end was cut by 4 bases, the J end by 4 bases, with 15 bases between. This CDR3 is CASSLDQGRGNTIYF. The CDR3 DNA sequence: TGTGCCAGCAGCCTGGACCAGGGAAGAGGAAACACCATATATTTT.

The chain carries TRBV11-3 and TRBJ2-7; TRBD1 aligns across 9 bases. Germline V gene data show CDR1 as SGHNT and CDR2 as YENEEA. Trimming removed 4 bases from V and 5 bases from J; junction bases left unmatched: 6. The CDR3 has 14 amino acids. The chain's CDR3 is CASSSRQGVHEQYF. CDR3 DNA: TGTGCCAGCAGCTCTAGACAGGGGGTCCACGAGCAGTACTTC.

In this sample, this clone is medium-sized. The chain carries TRBV14 and TRBJ2-7, with D uncertain. V was pared by 4 bases and J by 2 bases, with 12 bases between. Germline V CDR1 and CDR2: SGHDN, FVKESK. The CDR3 contains 14 residues. CDR3 loop: CASSRRGRTYEQYF. DNA of the CDR3: TGTGCCAGCAGCCGCAGAGGCAGAACCTACGAGCAGTACTTC.

This chain connects TRBV5-6 to TRBJ2-7, with TRBD1 identical over 7 bases. CDR1 is SGHDT and CDR2 is YYEEEE in the germline V gene. This CDR3 has 16 residues. V shed 3 bases, J shed 0 bases, and the junction held 9 bases outside the gene matches. This CDR3 reads CASSSMTGTDSYEQYF. The CDR3 DNA reads TGTGCCAGCAGCTCGATGACCGGGACAGACTCCTACGAGCAGTACTTC.

This clone was observed a few times. This chain links TRBV15 with TRBJ2-2; D gene uncertain. Germline V lookup: CDR1 LNHNV, CDR2 YYDKDF (reference sequence). Trimming stripped 4 bases from V and 4 bases from J, with 13 bases between. CDR3 length: 15 residues. CDR3 coding DNA: TGTGCCACCAGCAATTACGAGGTCCCCACCGGGGAGCTGTTTTTT. Amino acids: CATSNYEVPTGELFF.

The chain couples TRBV11-2 to TRBJ2-3, with TRBD2 matching over 9 bases. CDR3 size: 18 residues. V was pared by 4 bases and J by 2 bases, with 13 bases of the junction left unmatched. Germline-derived CDR1 and CDR2 are SGHAT and FQNNGV. The CDR3 region is CASSSGGVAGVFTDTQYF. CDR3 DNA: TGTGCCAGCAGCTCCGGGGGGGTAGCGGGGGTTTTCACAGATACGCAGTATTTT.

This rearrangement joins TRBV9 to TRBJ1-1, with TRBD1 matching over 9 bases. Germline V gene data show CDR1 as SGDLS and CDR2 as YYNGEE. The CDR3 contains 14 residues. The CDR3 DNA follows: TGTGCGACCGGGACAGGGCTTGTCGGCACTGAAGCTTTCTTT. Protein: CATGTGLVGTEAFF. The full variable domain, completed using reference TRBV9 and TRBJ1-1, is DSGVTQTPKHLITATGQRVTLRCSPRSGDLSVYWYQQSLDQGLQFLIQYYNGEERAKGNILERFSAQQFPDLHSELNLSSLELGDSALYFCATGTGLVGTEAFFGQGTRLTVV.

This clone was observed a few times. The chain joins TRBV11-2 to TRBJ2-3; tentative D call: TRBD2 (6 bases). CDR3 length: 15 residues. V lost 5 bases to trimming and J lost 4 bases, with 16 bases between them. Germline CDR1 SGHAT, CDR2 FQNNGV. CDR3 sequence (DNA): TGTGCCAGCAGCCTGGGGACTTGGGTCGCAGATACGCAGTATTTT. Translating gives CASSLGTWVADTQYF.

The J gene is TRBJ1-1, the V gene TRBV7-9, with no clear D. Germline-derived CDR1 and CDR2 are SEHNR and FQNEAQ (reference sequence). V was cut by 5 bases and J by 6 bases, with 10 bases left in between. The CDR3 loop spans 12 amino acids. CDR3 sequence (DNA): TGTGCCAGCAGCCACGACACTCCTGAAGCTTTCTTT. Translating it yields CASSHDTPEAFF.

The V gene is TRBV6-1, the J gene TRBJ2-7; TRBD2 matches at 7 bases. Germline CDR1 and CDR2: MNHNS and SASEGT. The J segment lost 4 bases and the V segment lost 2 bases, leaving 5 bases of the junction unmatched. This CDR3 is built from 14 residues. CDR3 DNA: TGTGCCAGCAGTGAATATGCCGGGGGGTACGAGCAGTACTTC. It translates to CASSEYAGGYEQYF.

This clone was seen more than once but under ten times. V usage is TRBV15 and J usage is TRBJ1-5, with a possible D match to TRBD1 (5 bases). V was pared by 2 bases and J by 3 bases, with 11 bases between. The CDR3 sequence is 15 residues long. Per the germline V gene, CDR1 is LNHNV and CDR2 is YYDKDF (reference sequence). CDR3 sequence: CATSRRQPFNQPQHF. The CDR3 nucleotides are TGTGCCACCAGCAGACGACAGCCCTTCAATCAGCCCCAGCATTTT.

V is TRBV6-6 and J is TRBJ2-7, with TRBD1 identical over 9 bases. CDR1 and CDR2 (germline): MNHNY, SVGAGI (reference sequence). Losses at the gene ends were 6 bases for V and 4 bases for J; bases not matched to a gene: 4. This CDR3 spans 13 amino acids. The CDR3 spells CASSGQGLYEQYF. CDR3 DNA: TGTGCCAGCAGCGGACAGGGGTTGTACGAGCAGTACTTC.

The chain links TRBV29-1 to TRBJ2-1; 9 bases are shared with TRBD2. This CDR3 comprises 16 residues. With 2 bases clipped from V and 8 bases from J, the junction kept 13 bases outside the gene matches. CDR1 SQVTM and CDR2 ANQGSEA come from the germline V gene. CDR3 amino acids: CSVEFKDWKREDEQFF. The DNA for the CDR3 is TGCAGCGTTGAATTTAAAGACTGGAAGCGGGAGGATGAGCAGTTCTTC.

The chain combines TRBV4-3 with TRBJ2-3; TRBD1 agrees at 9 bases. J was trimmed by 4 bases and V by 4 bases; bases with no gene match: 6. Germline V gives CDR1 LGHNA, CDR2 YSLEER. The CDR3 sequence is 15 residues long. Here the CDR3 reads CASSLHRTGADTQYF. The CDR3, as DNA: TGCGCCAGCAGCCTCCACCGGACAGGGGCAGATACGCAGTATTTT.

The chain links TRBV6-5 to TRBJ1-1, with TRBD1 matching over 7 bases. CDR1 and CDR2 from the germline V gene are MNHEY and SVGAGI. With 7 bases clipped from V and 4 bases from J, the junction kept 6 bases outside the gene matches. The CDR3 has 13 amino acids. The CDR3 loop is CASTPGGLTEAFF. The CDR3 region has the DNA TGTGCCAGCACCCCAGGGGGGCTCACTGAAGCTTTCTTT.

By share, this clone counts as medium-sized. The CDR3 region is CASSVAGMGLQYF. CDR3 DNA: TGTGCCAGCAGCGTAGCTGGGATGGGGCTGCAGTACTTC. The rearrangement joins TRBV9 to TRBJ2-7; a possible D gene is TRBD1 (5 bases). V was shortened by 0 bases and J by 9 bases, with 13 bases between the two germline ends. The CDR3 is 13 residues long. Looked up from germline, CDR1 is SGDLS and CDR2 is YYNGEE.

This clone has a handful of counts. This chain connects TRBV7-2 to TRBJ2-7; TRBD1 agrees at 7 bases. The trim removed 1 base at V and 7 bases at J, leaving 4 bases unmatched. CDR1 is SGHTA and CDR2 is FQGNSA in the germline V gene. The CDR3 loop spans 13 amino acids. CDR3 nucleotide sequence: TGTGCCAGCAGCTTAGAGGGGGCTCTTGAGCAGTACTTC. Its translation: CASSLEGALEQYF.

J is TRBJ2-3 and V is TRBV27; D gene uncertain. Between the trimmed V and J ends, which lost 3 bases and 0 bases, there was a span of 7 bases. The CDR3 has 14 residues. From germline, CDR1 is MNHEY and CDR2 SMNVEV (reference sequence). CDR3: CASSFGLSTDTQYF. CDR3 DNA: TGTGCCAGCAGTTTCGGTTTAAGCACAGATACGCAGTATTTT.